This is a list of T cell receptor beta chains from one sample in a study of blood T cell repertoires in COVID-19. Only in-frame clones appear in the TCRdb table, and some are missing; sequencing was by immunoSEQ multiplex PCR. Of roughly 160,000 clones in the sample, around 79% were seen once. Sequencing was done on a sample of peripheral blood. These receptors were collected from a woman aged 55-69 years with COVID-19, enrolled during active disease. CDR3s include the opening cysteine and the closing phenylalanine or tryptophan. The D gene is left open where the match is weak. Not all rows give a size; the values are once, few, many and, for expanded clones, a class.

j_call clone_size d_call v_call cdr3_aa cdr3_nt
TRBJ2-3 NA TRBD2 TRBV24-1 CATSEVGGGAIDTQYF TGTGCCACCAGTGAGGTTGGCGGGGGGGCAATAGATACGCAGTATTTT
TRBJ2-3 NA NA TRBV18 CASSPIPQGLSTDTQYF TGTGCCAGCTCACCAATTCCGCAGGGTCTAAGCACAGATACGCAGTATTTT
TRBJ2-5 NA TRBD1 TRBV3-1/TRBV3-2 CASSLARGRGETQYF TGTGCCAGCAGCCTGGCGAGGGGGCGCGGGGAGACCCAGTACTTC
TRBJ2-7 NA TRBD2 TRBV19 CASSSGLAVAYEQYF TGTGCCAGTAGCTCGGGACTAGCGGTCGCCTACGAGCAGTACTTC
TRBJ2-2 once TRBD1 TRBV6-2/TRBV6-3 CASSPPSQGAGGELFF TGTGCCAGCAGTCCCCCATCACAGGGGGCCGGCGGGGAGCTGTTTTTT
TRBJ1-2 NA NA TRBV7-9 CASSFEGGGGYTF TGTGCCAGCAGCTTCGAAGGGGGTGGTGGCTACACCTTC
TRBJ2-7 NA NA TRBV7-9 CASSLASSSHEQYF TGTGCCAGCAGCTTAGCGTCCAGTTCCCACGAGCAGTACTTC
TRBJ1-5 NA TRBD1 TRBV28 CASSGIGQGGRYNQPQHF TGTGCCAGTAGCGGAATCGGACAGGGAGGTAGATACAATCAGCCCCAGCATTTT
TRBJ1-6 NA NA TRBV3-1/TRBV3-2 CASSPRTRDSPLHF TGTGCCAGCAGCCCCCGGACCAGGGATTCACCCCTCCACTTT
TRBJ2-5 NA TRBD2 TRBV9 CASSVKVGGETQYF TGTGCCAGCAGCGTTAAGGTGGGGGGGGAGACCCAGTACTTC
TRBJ1-2 few NA TRBV19 CASTRTEAAGYTF TGTGCCAGTACCCGGACGGAGGCGGCCGGCTACACCTTC
TRBJ1-1 NA NA TRBV10-3 CAISESGPDTEAFF TGTGCCATCAGTGAGTCGGGCCCCGACACTGAAGCTTTCTTT
TRBJ1-5 NA NA TRBV6-2/TRBV6-3 CASSPAYRTRENF TGTGCCAGCAGCCCTGCGTATCGGACAAGGGAAAATTTT
TRBJ2-1 NA NA TRBV12-5 CASGLVLGGTYNEQFF TGTGCTAGTGGTTTGGTATTGGGGGGGACATACAATGAGCAGTTCTTC
TRBJ1-1 NA TRBD1 TRBV11-2 CASSPNRGVTEAFF TGTGCCAGCAGCCCCAACAGGGGTGTCACTGAAGCTTTCTTT
TRBJ2-7 NA TRBD1 TRBV7-2 CASSIQGSLDEQYF TGTGCCAGCAGTATACAGGGGTCCCTCGACGAGCAGTACTTC
TRBJ2-2 NA NA TRBV10-3 CATWRGSYTGELFF TGTGCCACGTGGCGGGGATCGTACACCGGGGAGCTGTTTTTT
TRBJ2-1 NA TRBD2 TRBV7-9 CASSTRSSGSSYNEQFF TGTGCCAGCAGCACGAGATCTAGCGGAAGCTCCTACAATGAGCAGTTCTTC
TRBJ2-1 NA TRBD2 TRBV19 CASSIASGGYNEQFF TGTGCCAGTAGTATAGCTAGCGGGGGCTACAATGAGCAGTTCTTC
TRBJ1-4 NA NA TRBV27 CASSLSMSPEKLFF TGTGCCAGCAGTTTATCGATGAGTCCGGAAAAACTGTTTTTT
TRBJ2-1 NA NA TRBV19 CASSVTGANNEQFF TGTGCCAGTAGTGTAACGGGAGCAAACAATGAGCAGTTCTTC
TRBJ2-5 NA TRBD2 TRBV7-9 CASSLASGGLETQYF TGTGCCAGCAGCTTAGCTAGCGGGGGGTTGGAGACCCAGTACTTC
TRBJ2-1 NA TRBD2 TRBV24-1 CATSPGLAEFSSYNEQFF TGTGCCACCAGTCCGGGACTAGCGGAATTCAGCTCCTACAATGAGCAGTTCTTC
TRBJ2-7 NA NA TRBV30 CAWSAVRGGEQYF TGTGCCTGGAGTGCTGTTAGGGGGGGCGAGCAGTACTTC
TRBJ2-3 once NA TRBV21-1 CASSKDAVYGGGTDTQYF TGTGCCAGCAGCAAAGATGCGGTCTACGGGGGAGGCACAGATACGCAGTATTTT
TRBJ2-1 NA TRBD2 TRBV2 CASTLSGGVGNEQFF TGTGCCAGCACCCTTAGCGGGGGGGTGGGCAATGAGCAGTTCTTC
TRBJ2-7 NA NA TRBV5-4 CASSREIAYEQYF TGTGCCAGCAGCCGGGAAATTGCCTACGAGCAGTACTTC